This record concerns one TCR beta chain sequence. Its specificity is not known. The sample is drawn from a study of early T cells in non-severe SARS-CoV-2 infection. About the study: Sequencing input comprised bulk RNA from unsorted whole blood; chain pairing was not available. Whole-study findings and limits: There was a bias toward anti-spike CD8 responses in VDJdb matching, which missed private and CD4 specificities.

V was shortened by 7 bases and J by 4 bases, with 16 bases between the two germline ends. The CDR3 consists of 14 residues. CDR1 and CDR2 (germline): MNHNS, SASEGT. Attached unique molecular identifiers marked individual cDNA molecules. TCRdb recomputed calls from the 5' RACE reads with MiXCR, one row per CDR3 protein. In the table there are 65,000 to 70,000 distinct CDR3 sequences, about 12% of which are singletons. The V gene is TRBV6-1, the J gene TRBJ1-1; D ambiguous. This TCR was recovered from an adult who was a healthcare worker with PCR-confirmed SARS-CoV-2 infection or an uninfected control (not recorded which). Sequencing was performed on whole blood. In DNA form, the CDR3 reads TGTGCCAGCACAACTAAGGGAGATTCCACTGAAGCTTTCTTT. Amino acids: CASTTKGDSTEAFF.